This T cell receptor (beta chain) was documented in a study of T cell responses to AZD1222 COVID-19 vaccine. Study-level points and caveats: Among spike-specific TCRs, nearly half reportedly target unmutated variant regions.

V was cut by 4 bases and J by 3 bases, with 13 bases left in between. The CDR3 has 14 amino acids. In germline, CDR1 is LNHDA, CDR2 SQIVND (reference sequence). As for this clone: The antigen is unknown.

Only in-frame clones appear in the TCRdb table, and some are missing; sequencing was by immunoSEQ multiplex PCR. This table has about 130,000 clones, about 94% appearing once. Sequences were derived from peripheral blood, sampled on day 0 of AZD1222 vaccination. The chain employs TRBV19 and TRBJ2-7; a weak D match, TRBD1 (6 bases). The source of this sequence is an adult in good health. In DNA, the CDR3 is TGTGCCAGTAGTACTCAGACAGGTCTCTACGAGCAGTACTTC. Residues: CASSTQTGLYEQYF.